The TCR beta chain described here comes from a study of shared clonotypes between healthy human individuals. Across the whole study: Ranging from 18 to 49 in age, donors were a couple of women and a few men. Used for every donor were three CD4 naive, three CD4 memory, two CD8 naive and one CD8 memory plate.

Germline values: CDR1 SGHVS, CDR2 FQNEAQ. This CDR3 is 14 amino acids long. V shed 3 bases and J shed 2 bases, with 11 bases lying between them. Selected positively for CCR7 and CD45RO-negative, naive CD8 cells excluded terminally differentiated effector memory CD45RA+ cells. The study drew all its donors from Caucasian adults living in Nashville, Tennessee. Some clones are missing from TCRdb's copy, which holds only in-frame ones; the method was immunoSEQ multiplex PCR. The table shows around 580,000 clones, with 95% to 98% occurring only once. Sequenced: naive CD8+ T cells sorted from blood. This sequence was found in a man aged 25 to 40 in good health. The gene calls are TRBV7-8 and TRBJ2-7; D is ambiguous. In DNA, the CDR3 is TGTGCCAGCAGCTTCGATTACTCCGCCTACGAGCAGTACTTC. It codes for CASSFDYSAYEQYF.